Below, 15 T cell receptor beta chains from the same sample are listed, as sequenced in a study of a mutant IDH1 vaccine in newly diagnosed glioma. Indicated time point: week 23, last vaccination. Every vaccination contained 300 ug of the mutant IDH1 20-mer peptide and was paired with topical imiquimod. No antigen has been assigned to these receptors. Method: immunoSEQ multiplex PCR; TCRdb's copy keeps in-frame clones and lacks some. Here the sample spans around 30,000 clones, more than 70% being singletons. The material was PBMCs, obtained from a glioma patient whose treatment included an IDH1 peptide vaccine. The receptors were gathered from a woman younger than 35 with glioma.

This rearrangement joins TRBV6-1 to TRBJ2-7; 10 nucleotides line up with TRBD2. The V gene's germline CDR1 is MNHNS and CDR2 SASEGT. J lost 0 bases, V lost 6 bases, and 5 bases had no gene match. The CDR3 loop spans 15 amino acids. CDR3 nucleotide sequence: TGTGCCAGCAGGAAGACTAGCGGGTTCTCCTACGAGCAGTACTTC. Translating it yields CASRKTSGFSYEQYF.

This sequence joins TRBV7-9 and TRBJ1-1; no firm D call. Per the germline V gene, CDR1 is SEHNR and CDR2 is FQNEAQ (reference sequence). The V end was cut by 7 bases, the J end by 1 base, with 4 bases between. The CDR3 covers 11 residues. The CDR3 nucleotides are TGTGCCAGCACTAAGAACACTGAAGCTTTCTTT. Translating it yields CASTKNTEAFF.

The gene calls are TRBV19 and TRBJ1-2; 7 nucleotides agree with TRBD1. Trimming cost V 1 base and J 4 bases; bases outside gene matches: 12. Germline loops: CDR1 LNHDA, CDR2 SQIVND (reference sequence). The CDR3 runs to 17 residues. The CDR3 spells CASSIGWSGTALYGYTF. CDR3 DNA: TGTGCCAGTAGTATAGGGTGGTCGGGGACAGCCCTCTATGGCTACACCTTC.

The count of this clone is one. The chain has TRBV19 and TRBJ1-2; weak D call: TRBD1 (5 bases). CDR1 is LNHDA, CDR2 SQIVND, per germline (reference sequence). Between the trimmed V and J ends, which lost 6 bases and 0 bases, there was a span of 14 bases. The length of the CDR3 is 15 residues. CDR3 sequence: CASRTGEGANYGYTF. CDR3 coding DNA: TGTGCCAGTAGAACGGGAGAAGGGGCTAACTATGGCTACACCTTC.

V and J are TRBV19 and TRBJ1-5, with D uncertain. Per the germline V gene, CDR1 is LNHDA and CDR2 is SQIVND (reference sequence). The ends were cut back, 1 base at V and 8 bases at J, with 6 bases in the middle. The CDR3 has 12 residues. The CDR3 region is CASSIGGEPQHF. The CDR3 DNA reads as TGTGCCAGTAGTATAGGAGGAGAGCCCCAGCATTTT.

The J gene is TRBJ2-1, the V gene TRBV7-6; 13 bases map to TRBD2. Germline V lookup: CDR1 SGHVS, CDR2 FNYEAQ. V lost 2 bases, J lost 3 bases, and 7 bases stayed unmatched. The CDR3 is 18 residues long. The CDR3 loop reads CASSLTTSGGIFYNEQFF. The CDR3 bases are TGTGCCAGCAGCTTAACGACTAGCGGGGGGATTTTCTACAATGAGCAGTTCTTC.

This chain joins TRBV7-8 and TRBJ2-5; perhaps D is TRBD1 or TRBD2 (5 bases each). V was shortened by 3 bases and J by 4 bases, with 9 bases between the two germline ends. This CDR3 has 13 residues. CDR1 is SGHVS and CDR2 is FQNEAQ in the germline V gene. This CDR3 is CASSFGGLETQYF. The CDR3 DNA reads as TGTGCCAGCAGCTTTGGGGGTTTAGAGACCCAGTACTTC.

The rearrangement uses TRBV9 and TRBJ2-1, with D possibly matching TRBD1 (5 bases). V was clipped by 4 bases and J by 2 bases, with 13 bases between them. From germline, CDR1 is SGDLS and CDR2 YYNGEE. This CDR3 contains 15 residues. The CDR3 protein is CASSLGHKTYNEQFF. The DNA for the CDR3 is TGTGCCAGCAGCTTAGGACACAAAACCTACAATGAGCAGTTCTTC.

The chain carries TRBV18 and TRBJ1-5; 8 nucleotides match TRBD1. V lost 8 bases and J lost 3; bases outside the gene matches: 15. The CDR3 is 17 residues long. Germline V lookup: CDR1 KGHSH, CDR2 LQKENI. The CDR3: CASTLKMTGDINQPQHF. For the CDR3, the DNA is TGTGCCAGCACGCTAAAGATGACAGGGGATATCAATCAGCCCCAGCATTTT.

This CDR3 reads CAWSVRWDEQFF. The DNA of the CDR3 is TGTGCCTGGAGTGTTCGGTGGGATGAGCAGTTCTTC. The chain recombines TRBV30 with TRBJ2-1, with D unresolved. The CDR3 covers 12 residues. Per germline, CDR1 GTSNPN and CDR2 SVGIG (reference sequence). The germline V and J ends were trimmed by 0 bases and 8 bases, with 8 bases remaining between them.

This clone was counted a few times. The chain carries TRBV27 and TRBJ2-3; tentatively, D is TRBD1 (6 bases). Per the germline V gene, CDR1 is MNHEY and CDR2 is SMNVEV (reference sequence). Trimming pared 6 bases from V and 0 bases from J, leaving 10 bases between. This CDR3 contains 14 residues. CDR3 sequence reads: CASRDRLSTDTQYF. CDR3 nucleotide sequence: TGTGCCAGCAGGGACAGACTGAGCACAGATACGCAGTATTTT.

The CDR3 is CAIRGNTEAFF. In DNA, the CDR3 is TGTGCCATCAGGGGTAACACTGAAGCTTTCTTT. This chain links TRBV10-3 with TRBJ1-1; unclear D gene. CDR1 is ENHRY and CDR2 is SYGVKD in the germline V gene. The CDR3 has 11 amino acids. With 6 bases removed from V and 2 bases from J, the gap between germline ends came to 4 bases.

The gene calls are TRBV7-2 and TRBJ1-1; 9 bases align to TRBD1. J was trimmed by 1 base and V by 5 bases; bases with no gene match: 5. This CDR3 contains 15 residues. CDR1 is SGHTA and CDR2 is FQGNSA in the germline V gene. The CDR3 region is CASSPRTGANTEAFF. CDR3 coding DNA: TGTGCCAGCAGCCCAAGGACAGGGGCGAACACTGAAGCTTTCTTT.

V and J are TRBV29-1 and TRBJ2-2, with TRBD1 as a possible D gene (6 bases). The germline V gene has CDR1 SQVTM and CDR2 ANQGSEA. This CDR3 is 12 amino acids long. V was cut by 7 bases and J by 6 bases, with 12 bases left in between. The DNA of the CDR3 is TGCAGCGCTACAGGGTCGGCCGGGGAGCTGTTTTTT. This codes for CSATGSAGELFF.

The J gene is TRBJ1-1, the V gene TRBV6-1; 8 nucleotides agree with TRBD1. With V trimmed by 8 bases and J by 3 bases, 11 bases remained unmatched. The CDR3 is 15 residues long. Germline assignment: CDR1 MNHNS and CDR2 SASEGT. The CDR3 protein is CASGGRGLRDTEAFF. As DNA, the CDR3 is TGTGCCAGCGGAGGCAGGGGGCTTCGTGACACTGAAGCTTTCTTT.